This is a list of T cell receptor beta chains from one sample in a study of memory CD4+ T cells and cytomegalovirus serostatus. The assay was immunoSEQ multiplex PCR, and TCRdb's table has in-frame clones only and misses some. The data contain 50,000 to 65,000 clones, roughly three quarters of them singletons. The sample comprised memory CD4+ T cells from blood. The receptors here all came from an adult in good health and CMV-seronegative. Both conserved end residues are part of each CDR3. The D gene is left open where the match is weak. Clone size is shown for a subset of rows, as once, few, many or a class of expanded clone.

>-|TRBJ1-2|TRBD1|TRBV10-3
CAISERTGGISNYGYTF
TGTGCCATCAGTGAGAGGACAGGGGGTATTTCTAACTATGGCTACACCTTC
>-|TRBJ1-5|TRBD1|TRBV9
CASSVGQDGHQPQHF
TGTGCCAGCAGCGTGGGACAGGACGGGCATCAGCCCCAGCATTTT
>-|TRBJ2-4|-|TRBV2
CASSGVGDGAKNIQYF
TGTGCCAGCAGTGGCGTCGGAGACGGAGCCAAAAACATTCAGTACTTC
>-|TRBJ2-5|-|TRBV7-2
CASSLNGAGGSRETQYF
TGTGCCAGCTCCCTTAACGGGGCAGGGGGGAGTCGAGAGACCCAGTACTTC
>-|TRBJ1-1|TRBD1|TRBV12-5
CASGYQGGTEAFF
TGTGCTAGTGGATACCAGGGGGGCACTGAAGCTTTCTTT
>-|TRBJ2-7|-|TRBV5-1
CASSFADASVSYEQYF
TGCGCCAGCAGCTTCGCCGATGCTAGCGTCTCCTACGAGCAGTACTTC
>few|TRBJ2-4|TRBD2|TRBV7-9
CASSQGLAGGDLLQNIQYF
TGTGCCAGCAGCCAGGGACTAGCGGGGGGTGATCTCCTTCAAAACATTCAGTACTTC
>-|TRBJ2-7|TRBD1|TRBV28
CASWSQGQGVSSEQYF
TGTGCTAGCTGGTCCCAAGGACAGGGGGTATCGAGCGAGCAGTACTTC
>-|TRBJ1-2|TRBD1|TRBV7-9
CASSAGQAYGYTF
TGTGCCAGCAGCGCGGGACAGGCATATGGCTACACCTTC
>-|TRBJ1-4|-|TRBV11-2
CASSLMVEQGKLFF
TGTGCCAGCAGCTTAATGGTGGAACAGGGAAAACTGTTTTTT
>-|TRBJ2-7|-|TRBV6-5
CASSYPGTSYEQYF
TGTGCCAGCAGTTACCCAGGCACCTCCTACGAGCAGTACTTC
>-|TRBJ2-5|TRBD2|TRBV19
CASSISVAGRQETQYF
TGTGCCAGTAGTATCTCAGTAGCGGGGAGGCAGGAGACCCAGTACTTC
>-|TRBJ1-1|-|TRBV29-1
CSVGSGVEAFF
TGCAGCGTTGGGTCAGGGGTAGAAGCTTTCTTT
>-|TRBJ2-7|-|TRBV30
CAGSQRGIEQYF
TGTGCCGGGTCCCAACGGGGCATCGAGCAGTACTTC
>-|TRBJ1-4|-|TRBV6-5
CASSYDGTGGEKLFF
TGTGCCAGCAGTTACGATGGCACGGGAGGTGAAAAACTGTTTTTT
>few|TRBJ1-1|-|TRBV28
CASGRAFF
TGTGCCAGCGGGCGGGCTTTCTTT
>-|TRBJ2-1|TRBD2|TRBV28
CASSSGTSDSYNEQFF
TGTGCCAGCAGTTCCGGGACTAGCGACTCCTACAATGAGCAGTTCTTC
>medium-sized|TRBJ1-1|-|TRBV19
CASCRDRSTEAFF
TGTGCCAGTTGCCGAGACAGGAGCACTGAAGCTTTCTTT
>-|TRBJ2-5|-|TRBV5-1
CASSFDRETQYF
TGCGCCAGCAGCTTCGATAGGGAGACCCAGTACTTC
>-|TRBJ2-3|-|TRBV30
CAWTIATGPSDTQYF
TGTGCCTGGACCATCGCGACAGGACCCTCAGATACGCAGTATTTT
>-|TRBJ1-2|TRBD1|TRBV5-1
CASSPGTGTYGYTF
TGCGCCAGCAGCCCAGGGACAGGGACCTATGGCTACACCTTC
>once|TRBJ2-7|TRBD2|TRBV4-1
CASSLAGGASYEQYF
TGCGCCAGCAGCCTAGCCGGGGGGGCCTCCTACGAGCAGTACTTC
>few|TRBJ2-7|TRBD1|TRBV11-2
CASRRQGAPYEQYF
TGTGCCAGCAGAAGACAGGGGGCTCCCTACGAGCAGTACTTC
>-|TRBJ1-5|TRBD1|TRBV2
CASGQGHRQPQHF
TGTGCCAGTGGACAGGGACATAGGCAGCCCCAGCATTTT
>-|TRBJ2-1|TRBD1|TRBV11-2
CASSPGQGAPREQFF
TGTGCCAGCAGCCCCGGGCAGGGGGCGCCGAGGGAGCAGTTCTTC
>-|TRBJ2-1|-|TRBV28
CASSLSRPAGANEQFF
TGTGCCAGCAGTTTGTCCAGGCCCGCAGGGGCCAATGAGCAGTTCTTC
>-|TRBJ2-1|TRBD2|TRBV11-2
CASSLEGGSYNEQFF
TGTGCCAGCAGCTTAGAGGGGGGGTCCTACAATGAGCAGTTCTTC
>few|TRBJ1-3|TRBD1|TRBV6-5
CAVQGGNTIYF
TGTGCCGTACAGGGGGGAAACACCATATATTTT
>-|TRBJ2-7|-|TRBV2
CASSEAAGSYEQYF
TGTGCCAGCAGTGAAGCTGCGGGTTCCTACGAGCAGTACTTC
>-|TRBJ1-1|TRBD1|TRBV27
CASSFLGTENTEAFF
TGTGCCAGCAGTTTTTTGGGGACAGAGAACACTGAAGCTTTCTTT
>-|TRBJ1-5|-|TRBV30
CAWSEGAGQPQHF
TGTGCCTGGAGTGAGGGAGCAGGTCAGCCCCAGCATTTT
>-|TRBJ1-6|-|TRBV7-9
CASTTLGNSPLHF
TGTGCCAGCACCACCTTGGGGAATTCACCCCTCCACTTT
>-|TRBJ2-3|TRBD2|TRBV2
CASREGLAGPDTQYF
TGTGCCAGCAGGGAGGGACTAGCGGGGCCAGATACGCAGTATTTT
>-|TRBJ2-3|TRBD2|TRBV2
CASSDLAGTSSTDTQYF
TGTGCCAGCAGTGATCTAGCGGGGACCTCTAGCACAGATACGCAGTATTTT
>-|TRBJ2-6|-|TRBV4-3
CASSQDWGPNSGANVLTF
TGCGCCAGCAGCCAAGATTGGGGACCGAACTCTGGGGCCAACGTCCTGACTTTC
>-|TRBJ2-1|-|TRBV6-1
CASRTTTGAEQFF
TGTGCCAGCAGGACCACAACCGGAGCCGAGCAGTTCTTC
>-|TRBJ2-7|TRBD1|TRBV27
CASRMDRGFEQYF
TGTGCCAGCAGAATGGACAGGGGTTTCGAGCAGTACTTC
>-|TRBJ1-1|-|TRBV10-2
CASAIPGGSEAFF
TGCGCCAGCGCCATTCCGGGGGGCAGCGAAGCTTTCTTT